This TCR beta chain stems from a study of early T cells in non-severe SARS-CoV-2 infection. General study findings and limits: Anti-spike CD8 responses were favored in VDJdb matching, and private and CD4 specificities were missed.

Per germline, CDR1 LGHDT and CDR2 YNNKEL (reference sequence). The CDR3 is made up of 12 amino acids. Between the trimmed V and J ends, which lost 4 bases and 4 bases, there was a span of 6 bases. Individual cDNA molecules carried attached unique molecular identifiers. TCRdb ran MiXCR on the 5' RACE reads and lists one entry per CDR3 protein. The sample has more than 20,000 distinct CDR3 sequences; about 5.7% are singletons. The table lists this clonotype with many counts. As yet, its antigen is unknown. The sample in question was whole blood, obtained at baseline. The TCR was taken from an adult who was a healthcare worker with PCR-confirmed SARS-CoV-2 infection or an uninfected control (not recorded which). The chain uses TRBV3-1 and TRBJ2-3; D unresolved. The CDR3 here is CASSLFADTQYF. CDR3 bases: TGTGCCAGCAGCCTTTTCGCAGATACGCAGTATTTT.